A selection of T cell receptor beta chains follows, all from one sample in a study of cytomegalovirus exposure and HLA in healthy donors. The data were produced by immunoSEQ multiplex PCR, yet TCRdb's version contains in-frame clones alone and is incomplete. The table lists roughly 150,000 clones, roughly 64% of them singletons. Sequenced material: PBMCs. Source of these receptors: a woman aged 25 to 39 in good health and CMV-seropositive. Each CDR3 is given with its conserved first and last residue. D genes are given only for firm matches. Rows may omit the clone size; those that give it use once, few, many or a size class.

>NA|TRBJ1-2|TRBV6-5|TRBD1
TGTGCCAGCAGTTACCGAATGACAGGGGAAAACTATGGCTACACCTTC
CASSYRMTGENYGYTF
>NA|TRBJ1-1|TRBV10-3|NA
TGTGCCATCAGCACACAGGGCCTGGGCACTGAAGCTTTCTTT
CAISTQGLGTEAFF
>NA|TRBJ1-3|TRBV25-1|NA
TGTGCCAGCAGCAGGGACTCTGGAAACACCATATATTTT
CASSRDSGNTIYF
>few|TRBJ2-7|TRBV7-2|TRBD2
TGTGCCACCGGGATTAGCGGGAATTCCTACGAGCAGTACTTC
CATGISGNSYEQYF
>NA|TRBJ1-1|TRBV5-6|TRBD1
TGTGCCAGCAGCCCATATGACAGGGGATCAACTGAAGCTTTCTTT
CASSPYDRGSTEAFF
>NA|TRBJ1-4|TRBV6-5|NA
TGTGCCAGCAGGCCTCCAGCTAGGGAAAAACTGTTTTTT
CASRPPAREKLFF
>few|TRBJ2-3|TRBV4-1|NA
TGCGCCAGCAGCCCCAGTAGCACAGATACGCAGTATTTT
CASSPSSTDTQYF
>NA|TRBJ1-1|TRBV11-3|TRBD1
TGTGCCAGCAGCTTGGAGGGGGCATCCAGAGATACTGAAGCTTTCTTT
CASSLEGASRDTEAFF
>few|TRBJ2-7|TRBV7-2|TRBD2
TGTGCCAGCAGCTCACTAGCGGGGGGGTATTACGAGCAGTACTTC
CASSSLAGGYYEQYF
>few|TRBJ1-1|TRBV5-4|NA
TGTGCCAGCAGCTTGGAGCAGGGCCGGACTGAAGCTTTCTTT
CASSLEQGRTEAFF
>NA|TRBJ2-1|TRBV4-1|NA
TGCGCCAGCCGCTCGGACCCGATGGGGGCTCTTAGGAATGAGCAGTTCTTC
CASRSDPMGALRNEQFF
>NA|TRBJ2-1|TRBV19|TRBD2
TGTGCCAGTAGTATCCGGGCTAGCGGGAGGGCCGACAATGAGCAGTTCTTC
CASSIRASGRADNEQFF
>NA|TRBJ1-1|TRBV29-1|NA
TGCAGCGTCCCCCAGGACTCTCGGCGAGCTTTCTTT
CSVPQDSRRAFF
>few|TRBJ2-1|TRBV6-1|TRBD2
TGTGCCAGCAGTGAAGCTAGCGGGAGTTTCCACAATGAGCAGTTCTTC
CASSEASGSFHNEQFF